The 18 T cell receptor beta chains below come from one sample, sequenced in a study of T cells after yellow fever vaccination. MiXCR, run by TCRdb on the 5' RACE reads, gives a single entry per CDR3 protein. Of 500,000 to 700,000 distinct CDR3 sequences listed, roughly 21% are singletons. The source was PBMCs, collected 15 days after the yellow fever booster vaccination. The receptors come from a man aged 25 to 40 who received the YFV17D yellow fever vaccine.

In this sample, this clonotype turned up a few times. The rearrangement links TRBV12-3 or TRBV12-4 to TRBJ2-6; D gene ambiguous. The CDR3 runs 16 residues. Trimming took off 3 bases at V and 2 bases at J, with 11 bases between the two ends. The CDR3 bases are TGTGCCAGCAGTTTTGGGCAGGCGGCTGGGGCCAACGTCCTGACTTTC. This gives the protein CASSFGQAAGANVLTF.

This clonotype was counted between two and nine times. The V call is TRBV12-3 or TRBV12-4, the J call TRBJ2-7, with D possibly matching TRBD1 (6 bases). V lost 6 bases, J lost 3 bases, and 18 bases lay in between. The CDR3 totals 15 residues. CDR3 DNA: TGTGCCAGCAGATCCGGGACACAAAGAGGCTACGAGCAGTACTTC. Protein: CASRSGTQRGYEQYF.

The chain combines TRBV7-2 with TRBJ2-3; no reliable D call. V gave up 3 bases and J gave up 5 bases, with 12 bases separating them. The CDR3 totals 14 residues. In germline, CDR1 is SGHTA, CDR2 FQGNSA. The CDR3 reads CASSFTWVKDTQYF. The CDR3 nucleotides are TGTGCCAGCAGCTTCACGTGGGTTAAAGATACGCAGTATTTT.

The V call is TRBV18, the J call TRBJ2-3; D is ambiguous. Trimming took 0 bases from V and 0 from J, leaving 7 bases between them. The CDR3 contains 15 residues. Germline V gene data show CDR1 as KGHSH and CDR2 as LQKENI. For the CDR3, the DNA is TGTGCCAGCTCACCACCGGGGTACAGCACAGATACGCAGTATTTT. This translates into CASSPPGYSTDTQYF.

The chain has TRBV7-2 and TRBJ2-2; maybe TRBD1 (5 bases). The CDR3 extends over 16 amino acids. V shed 5 bases and J shed 3 bases, with 16 bases lying between them. Germline CDR1 SGHTA, CDR2 FQGNSA. CDR3 residues: CASSPGHPSYTGELFF. The CDR3 DNA sequence: TGTGCCAGCAGCCCTGGACACCCTTCCTACACCGGGGAGCTGTTTTTT.

This rearrangement joins TRBV30 to TRBJ2-1, with a tentative D call TRBD1 (5 bases). CDR3 length equals 14 residues. Germline-derived CDR1 and CDR2 are GTSNPN and SVGIG (reference sequence). With 1 base removed from V and 4 bases from J, the gap between germline ends came to 11 bases. The CDR3 region is CAWSGGAGYNEQFF. The CDR3 region has the DNA TGTGCCTGGAGTGGTGGGGCTGGGTACAATGAGCAGTTCTTC.

This clonotype was recorded a few times. The chain uses TRBV7-9 and TRBJ2-3; maybe TRBD2 (5 bases). Germline V gene lookup returns CDR1 SEHNR and CDR2 FQNEAQ (reference sequence). Trimming took off 4 bases at V and 5 bases at J, with 13 bases between the two ends. This CDR3 region has 14 residues. The CDR3 sequence: CASSYLAGRDTQYF. As DNA, the CDR3 is TGTGCCAGCAGCTACCTAGCCGGAAGAGATACGCAGTATTTT.

The chain employs TRBV5-1 and TRBJ2-1, with 14 positions matching TRBD2. The ends lost 3 bases at V and 1 base at J; junction bases unmatched: 9. This CDR3 is 19 amino acids long. Germline V lookup: CDR1 SGHRS, CDR2 YFSETQ. The DNA for the CDR3 is TGCGCCAGCAGCTGGGCGGGACTAGCGGGAGTTGGGTCCTACAATGAGCAGTTCTTC. It encodes CASSWAGLAGVGSYNEQFF.

This clonotype was counted between two and nine times. V and J are TRBV29-1 and TRBJ2-7, with 12 nucleotides matching TRBD2. CDR1 SQVTM and CDR2 ANQGSEA come from the germline V gene. CDR3 length: 12 amino acids. In DNA form, the CDR3 reads TGCAGTTTTCTAGCGGGAGGGTACGAGCAGTACTTC. It yields the protein CSFLAGGYEQYF.

This clonotype occurred once. This chain connects TRBV4-3 to TRBJ2-7; 10 positions match TRBD2. CDR1 is LGHNA and CDR2 is YSLEER in the germline V gene. This CDR3 has 15 amino acids. The V and J ends lost 4 bases and 2 bases, in that order; junction bases with no gene match: 5. The CDR3 reads CASSPGTSATYEQYF. Written as DNA, the CDR3 is TGCGCCAGCAGCCCAGGGACTAGCGCTACCTACGAGCAGTACTTC.

The chain combines TRBV29-1 with TRBJ2-7; the match to TRBD2 covers 10 bases. The CDR3 extends over 14 amino acids. Looked up from germline, CDR1 is SQVTM and CDR2 is ANQGSEA. V lost 2 bases and J lost 4; bases outside the gene matches: 5. The DNA for the CDR3 is TGCAGCGTTGAATCGCAGCGGGAGGGTTACGAGCAGTACTTC. Its translation: CSVESQREGYEQYF.

The chain combines TRBV5-1 with TRBJ2-1, with D unresolved. CDR1 is SGHRS, CDR2 YFSETQ, per germline. CDR3 length equals 14 residues. V was pared by 3 bases and J by 9 bases, with 16 bases between. CDR3 sequence (DNA): TGCGCCAGCAGCTCGGGTCAGGTGTGGGGTGAGCAGTTCTTC. It yields the protein CASSSGQVWGEQFF.

This clonotype was seen at least ten times. The V call is TRBV27, the J call TRBJ1-6; D is unclear. The length of the CDR3 is 14 residues. Germline assignment: CDR1 MNHEY and CDR2 SMNVEV (reference sequence). Trimming removed 3 bases at V and 5 bases at J, with 8 bases between. CDR3 nucleotide sequence: TGTGCCAGCAGTTTCAGAGGAAATAATTCACCCCTCCACTTT. Amino acids: CASSFRGNNSPLHF.

The V call is TRBV25-1, the J call TRBJ1-1; 9 bases align to TRBD1. Germline assignment: CDR1 MGHDK and CDR2 SYGVNS. Trimming cost V 4 bases and J 7 bases; bases outside gene matches: 7. The CDR3 totals 14 residues. This CDR3 is CASSGQGGFGEAFF. The CDR3 DNA follows: TGTGCCAGCAGTGGACAGGGGGGATTTGGTGAAGCTTTCTTT.

The chain links TRBV3-1 to TRBJ2-3; D unclear. The germline V and J ends were trimmed by 5 bases and 3 bases, with 12 bases remaining between them. The V gene's germline CDR1 is LGHDT and CDR2 YNNKEL (reference sequence). This CDR3 region has 14 residues. The CDR3 region has the DNA TGTGCCAGCAGCGCCTCAGTGGGAACAGATACGCAGTATTTT. Protein product: CASSASVGTDTQYF.

This clonotype occurred a few times. The chain employs TRBV12-3 or TRBV12-4 and TRBJ1-4, with D unresolved. V shed 5 bases and J shed 8 bases, with 12 bases lying between them. The CDR3 length is 13 residues. CDR3 nucleotide sequence: TGTGCCAGCAGTCCCGGGGTGGGAGAAAAACTGTTTTTT. This gives the protein CASSPGVGEKLFF.

This clonotype was observed a handful of times. The V gene is TRBV5-1, the J gene TRBJ1-2, with D maybe TRBD1 (6 bases). From germline, CDR1 is SGHRS and CDR2 YFSETQ. V shed 0 bases and J shed 4 bases, with 13 bases lying between them. The CDR3 extends over 15 amino acids. This CDR3 is CASSLASRGTYGYTF. DNA for the CDR3: TGCGCCAGCAGCTTGGCCAGTAGGGGGACCTATGGCTACACCTTC.

The chain joins TRBV7-2 to TRBJ1-2; no clear D gene. Germline V gene lookup returns CDR1 SGHTA and CDR2 FQGNSA. V was clipped by 5 bases and J by 8 bases, with 15 bases between them. The CDR3 contains 13 residues. CDR3 protein: CASSPIQQVGYTF. In DNA, the CDR3 is TGTGCCAGCAGCCCGATACAGCAGGTGGGCTACACCTTC.